This record covers a single T cell receptor beta chain. Its antigen has not been determined. Base qualities were left out, and no much larger clone turns up one base away. Ficoll-Paque density gradient centrifugation was used to isolate PBMCs. This entry belongs to a study of T-cell memory formation after mild COVID-19 (dated by TCRdb to the early 2020s). Looking at the study overall: TCR sequence clusters from the two donors were found to be largely donor specific. Longitudinal TCRalpha and TCRbeta repertoire sequencing tracked T-cell clones expanding and contracting after mild COVID-19 in a couple of donors. The cohort was made up of two young adult volunteers, one female and one male, who were previously healthy.

V is pruned by 1 base and J by 8 bases, leaving 6 bases of the junction without a gene match. Reading from cysteine to phenylalanine, the CDR3 counts 14 amino acids. The CDR3 DNA has 42 bases and is translated from base 1. As encoded in the germline V gene, CDR1 is LGHNA while CDR2 is YNFKEQ. These reads were obtained on an Illumina NovaSeq 6000. TCRalpha and TCRbeta cDNA libraries were built by 5'RACE with constant-segment primers, adding sample barcodes and unique molecular identifiers. RNA was extracted from every sample with Trizol reagent. Amplification of the libraries took two PCR steps, and the second step added a second sample barcode plus Illumina TruSeq adapters. Sequencing of libraries was performed on an Illumina NovaSeq with 2 x 150 bp paired-end reads. The authors' pipeline ran thus. Reads were demultiplexed and collapsed into UMI-guided consensus sequences with migec v1.2.7. Using mixcr v2.1.11, UMI consensuses were aligned to TRA and TRB V and J templates and then assembled into clonotypes. A clonotype was counted as expanded or contracted only if both edgeR and NoisET called the change significant, with noise models trained on biological replicates. For edgeR calls, the cutoffs were a false discovery rate-adjusted p below 0.01 and a log2 fold-change threshold of 1. As an exploratory analysis of dynamics, max-normalized trajectories of the 1000 most abundant clonotypes were examined by PCA with hierarchical clustering. Separately sequenced CD4+ and CD8+ repertoires were used to assign a CD4 or CD8 phenotype to each responding clone. The public reads were reprocessed in TCRdb via fastp at Q25 and MiXCR, keeping in-frame beta chains. Under each unique CDR3 protein, matching rows form one entry showing the most common genes and DNA. What appears here as the V and J calls and clone size reflects TCRdb's work, not the paper's. The sample includes about 110,000 distinct CDR3 sequences, with roughly an eighth observed a single time. The ten largest clones add up to 27% of the sample.

Broader findings and caveats from the paper: Clones contracting from day 15 to 85 had balanced CD4/CD8 phenotypes, while a second wave expanding from day 15 to 37 was biased towards CD4+. Some responding clones were detected in pre-infection memory, which suggested that pre-existing cross-reactive memory T cells had joined the SARS-CoV-2 response. Whether the second-wave clones peaking on day 37 were SARS-CoV-2 specific was not confirmed. The study covered only a couple of mild cases, and larger cohorts including severe cases with pre-infection samples were considered necessary. Contracting CD4+ clones turned up mainly in the CM and EM memory subsets, whereas EMRA was where CD8+ clones were enriched.

The sample was PBMCs or a T cell subset sorted from them (not recorded which). This TCR derives from an adult woman who had mild COVID-19 (a few samples of this study predate the infection). The sample titles of this study are shuffled in the database, so cell type and time point are left out; the donor was told from shared clones. The V and J segments used are TRBV4-2 and TRBJ1-2; 8 middle bases align to TRBD1. The CDR3: CASSQAPGGDGYTF. The nucleotide sequence reads TGTGCCAGCAGCCAAGCCCCAGGGGGCGACGGCTACACCTTC.